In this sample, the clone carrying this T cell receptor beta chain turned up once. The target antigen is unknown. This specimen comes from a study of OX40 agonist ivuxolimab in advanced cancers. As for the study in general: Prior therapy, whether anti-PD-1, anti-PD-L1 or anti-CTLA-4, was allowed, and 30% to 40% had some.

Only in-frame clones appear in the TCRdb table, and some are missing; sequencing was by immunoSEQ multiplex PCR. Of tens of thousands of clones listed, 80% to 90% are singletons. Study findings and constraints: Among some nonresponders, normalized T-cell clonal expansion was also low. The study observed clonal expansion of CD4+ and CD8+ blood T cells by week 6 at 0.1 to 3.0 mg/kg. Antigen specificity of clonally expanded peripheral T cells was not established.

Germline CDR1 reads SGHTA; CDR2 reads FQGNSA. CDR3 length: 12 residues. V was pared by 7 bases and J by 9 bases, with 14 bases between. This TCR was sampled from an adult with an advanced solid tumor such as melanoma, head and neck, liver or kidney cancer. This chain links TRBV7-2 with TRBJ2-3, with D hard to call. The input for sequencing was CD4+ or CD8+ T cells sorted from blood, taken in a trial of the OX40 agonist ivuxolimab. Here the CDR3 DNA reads TGTGCCAGCAAGCTTACCCTGGACACGCAGTATTTT. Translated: CASKLTLDTQYF.